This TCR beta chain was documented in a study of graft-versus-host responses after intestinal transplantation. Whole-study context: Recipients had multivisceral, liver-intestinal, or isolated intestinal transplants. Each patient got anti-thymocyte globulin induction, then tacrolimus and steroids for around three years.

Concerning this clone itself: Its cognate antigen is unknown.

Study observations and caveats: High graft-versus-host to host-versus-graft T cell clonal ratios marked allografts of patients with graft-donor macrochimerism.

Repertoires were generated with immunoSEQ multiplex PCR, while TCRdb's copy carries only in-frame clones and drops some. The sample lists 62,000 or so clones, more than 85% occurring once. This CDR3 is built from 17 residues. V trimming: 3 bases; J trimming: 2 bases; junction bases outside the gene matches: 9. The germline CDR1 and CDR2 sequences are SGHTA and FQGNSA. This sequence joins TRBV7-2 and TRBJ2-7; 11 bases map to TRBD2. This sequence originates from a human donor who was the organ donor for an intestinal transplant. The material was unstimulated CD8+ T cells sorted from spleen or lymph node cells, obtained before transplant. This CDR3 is CASSFGEGLAETYEQYF. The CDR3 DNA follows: TGTGCCAGCAGCTTCGGGGAGGGACTAGCGGAAACCTACGAGCAGTACTTC.